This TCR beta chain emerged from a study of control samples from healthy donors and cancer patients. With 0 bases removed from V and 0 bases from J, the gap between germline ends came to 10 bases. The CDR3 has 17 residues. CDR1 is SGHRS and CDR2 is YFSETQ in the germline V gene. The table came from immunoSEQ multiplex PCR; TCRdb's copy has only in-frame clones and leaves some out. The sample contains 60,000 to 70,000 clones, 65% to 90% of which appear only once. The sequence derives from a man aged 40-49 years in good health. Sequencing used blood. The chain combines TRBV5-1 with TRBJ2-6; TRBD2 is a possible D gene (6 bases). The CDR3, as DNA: TGCGCCAGCAGCTTGGTGGGGGGAGGCTCTGGGGCCAACGTCCTGACTTTC. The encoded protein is CASSLVGGGSGANVLTF.